One sample yielded the 23 T cell receptor beta chains listed below, sequenced in a study of T cell responses to AZD1222 COVID-19 vaccine. Measured with immunoSEQ multiplex PCR; TCRdb has only the in-frame clones, and not every one. The sample includes fewer than 150,000 clones, about 91% of them seen just once. The sequences come from peripheral blood, collected on day 0 of AZD1222 vaccination. These receptors originate from an adult in good health.

The chain is built from TRBV19 and TRBJ2-3, with 10 positions matching TRBD2. V dropped 1 base and J dropped 0; count of bases not matched to a gene: 7. Germline CDR1 is LNHDA and CDR2 is SQIVND (reference sequence). This CDR3 spans 18 amino acids. For the CDR3, the DNA is TGTGCCAGTAGTATAGTGCGCCTAGCGGGGGTTAGCACAGATACGCAGTATTTT. Its protein is CASSIVRLAGVSTDTQYF.

This clone was observed a single time. This chain connects TRBV28 to TRBJ1-2; D possibly corresponds to TRBD1 (6 bases). Germline CDR1 MDHEN, CDR2 SYDVKM. V dropped 6 bases and J dropped 0 bases, with 23 bases sitting between them. This CDR3 has 18 residues. CDR3 nucleotide sequence: TGTGCCAGCAGGGCCTCGGCAGGGTCAGGGGAGGCTAACTATGGCTACACCTTC. Its translation is CASRASAGSGEANYGYTF.

The CDR3 DNA reads TGTGCCAGTAGTAGGACAGGGGGCTATCAGCCCCAGCATTTT. Its translation: CASSRTGGYQPQHF. The genes are TRBV19 and TRBJ1-5; 11 nucleotides match TRBD1. The CDR3 is 14 residues long. The germline gives CDR1 LNHDA, CDR2 SQIVND (reference sequence). V dropped 4 bases and J dropped 5; count of bases not matched to a gene: 1.

This clone has just one count. This sequence joins TRBV19 and TRBJ1-5; D is uncertain. Deletions cut 5 bases from V and 1 base from J, with 12 bases between. The CDR3 spans 15 residues. Germline assignment: CDR1 LNHDA and CDR2 SQIVND (reference sequence). CDR3 in DNA: TGTGCCAGTAGTGAGGTTGAAGGAAGCAATCAGCCCCAGCATTTT. This sequence encodes CASSEVEGSNQPQHF.

The rearrangement joins TRBV9 to TRBJ1-1; D may be TRBD1 (6 bases). The CDR3 has 14 residues. V was trimmed by 0 bases and J by 6 bases, leaving 12 bases between them. Germline V CDR1 and CDR2: SGDLS, YYNGEE. CDR3 residues: CASSVGYRVAEAFF. In nucleotides, the CDR3 is TGTGCCAGCAGCGTAGGTTACAGGGTCGCTGAAGCTTTCTTT. The full variable domain, rest sourced from reference TRBV9 and TRBJ1-1, is DSGVTQTPKHLITATGQRVTLRCSPRSGDLSVYWYQQSLDQGLQFLIQYYNGEERAKGNILERFSAQQFPDLHSELNLSSLELGDSALYFCASSVGYRVAEAFFGQGTRLTVV.

The chain has TRBV19 and TRBJ1-1; no definite D call. The V and J ends lost 7 bases and 10 bases respectively, with 19 bases between them. The CDR3 runs 13 residues. The V gene's germline CDR1 is LNHDA and CDR2 SQIVND (reference sequence). CDR3: CASTSDGPLGAFF. CDR3 nucleotide sequence: TGTGCCAGTACCTCAGACGGGCCACTGGGAGCTTTCTTT.

On this clone: The junction and the germline gene differ at one end; a read error may be behind it. This chain joins TRBV27 and TRBJ1-3; D perhaps matches TRBD1 (5 bases). Germline V gene sequence: CDR1 MNHEY, CDR2 SMNVEV (reference sequence). This CDR3 has 16 residues. The CDR3 sequence: CASNLPGYSAENTIYF. DNA for the CDR3: TGTGCCAGCAATTTACCAGGGTATTCGGCTGAAAACACCATATATTTT.

This clone was found a few times. V is TRBV10-3 and J is TRBJ2-3; D may be TRBD2 (5 bases). CDR1 and CDR2 (germline): ENHRY, SYGVKD. With 6 bases removed from V and 3 bases from J, the gap between germline ends came to 13 bases. The CDR3 covers 14 residues. The CDR3 sequence is CAIRGAIATDTQYF. The CDR3 coding sequence is TGTGCCATCAGGGGAGCAATTGCTACAGATACGCAGTATTTT.

This sequence joins TRBV3-1 (or the pseudogene TRBV3-2) and TRBJ1-5; no reliable D call. Germline loops: CDR1 LGHDT, CDR2 YNNKEL (reference sequence). CDR3 size: 15 residues. The V gene lost 0 bases and the J gene lost 5 bases, with 11 bases spanning the gap. The CDR3 region has the DNA TGTGCCAGCAGCCAAGATATGAACCAACATCAGCCCCAGCATTTT. This translates into CASSQDMNQHQPQHF.

This clone was found once. The J gene is TRBJ1-1, the V gene TRBV2, with D tentatively TRBD1 (5 bases). The V gene lost 7 bases and the J gene lost 1 base, with 13 bases spanning the gap. The CDR3 totals 14 residues. CDR1 and CDR2 (germline): SNHLY, FYNNEI. The CDR3 loop is CASTGWGTNTEAFF. DNA of the CDR3: TGTGCCAGCACGGGGTGGGGGACGAACACTGAAGCTTTCTTT.

J is TRBJ1-5 and V is TRBV11-2; D remains ambiguous. Deletions cut 6 bases from V and 3 bases from J, with 6 bases between. The CDR3 is made up of 12 amino acids. Germline V lookup: CDR1 SGHAT, CDR2 FQNNGV. This CDR3 is CASSHNNQPQHF. CDR3 DNA: TGTGCCAGCAGTCACAACAATCAGCCCCAGCATTTT.

The chain combines TRBV4-1 with TRBJ2-2; 8 nucleotides align to TRBD2. This CDR3 contains 15 residues. Trimming removed 0 bases from V and 11 bases from J; junction bases left unmatched: 8. Looked up from germline, CDR1 is MGHRA and CDR2 is YSYEKL. CDR3 protein: CASSQDAAGARELFF. In nucleotides, the CDR3 is TGCGCCAGCAGCCAAGATGCAGCGGGGGCTCGAGAGCTGTTTTTT.

The gene calls are TRBV28 and TRBJ2-1, with D perhaps TRBD1 (6 bases). The CDR3 loop spans 15 amino acids. Trimming removed 4 bases from V and 3 bases from J, with 13 bases in between. The germline V gene has CDR1 MDHEN and CDR2 SYDVKM. CDR3 amino acids: CASSSQGLNYNEQFF. CDR3 in DNA: TGTGCCAGCAGTTCCCAGGGGCTCAACTACAATGAGCAGTTCTTC.

This clone was seen more than once but under ten times. The chain couples TRBV6-5 to TRBJ1-2, with D tentatively TRBD1 (5 bases). This CDR3 contains 13 residues. V was pared by 6 bases and J by 2 bases, with 10 bases between. Germline assignment: CDR1 MNHEY and CDR2 SVGAGI. The CDR3 DNA sequence: TGTGCCAGCAGACCCGACAGAAACTATGGCTACACCTTC. It codes for CASRPDRNYGYTF.

The gene calls are TRBV5-1 and TRBJ1-3, with TRBD1 identical over 7 bases. Trimming removed 3 bases from V and 4 bases from J; junction bases left unmatched: 7. The germline CDR1 and CDR2 sequences are SGHRS and YFSETQ. This CDR3 is built from 15 residues. The CDR3 nucleotides are TGCGCCAGCAGCTCTGGGACAGCTGCAGGAAACACCATATATTTT. This translates into CASSSGTAAGNTIYF. The variable domain in full, completed from reference TRBV5-1 and TRBJ1-3, reads KAGVTQTPRYLIKTRGQQVTLSCSPISGHRSVSWYQQTPGQGLQFLFEYFSETQRNKGNFPGRFSGRQFSNSRSEMNVSTLELGDSALYLCASSSGTAAGNTIYFGEGSWLTVV.

The rearrangement joins TRBV14 to TRBJ1-2; TRBD1 aligns across 7 bases. Germline V gene lookup returns CDR1 SGHDN and CDR2 FVKESK. CDR3 length equals 15 residues. Germline trimming cut 0 bases from V and 3 bases from J; bases unmatched to any gene: 4. CDR3 DNA sequence: TGTGCCAGCAGCCAAGACCGACAGGGTTACTATGGCTACACCTTC. Translated, it gives CASSQDRQGYYGYTF.

The CDR3 loop reads CASISRGNTGELFF. For the CDR3, the DNA is TGTGCCAGCATCTCGAGGGGGAACACCGGGGAGCTGTTTTTT. V usage is TRBV6-5 and J usage is TRBJ2-2; D is possibly TRBD1 or TRBD2 (5 bases each). The germline CDR1 and CDR2 sequences are MNHEY and SVGAGI. V lost 7 bases to trimming and J lost 1 base, with 10 bases between them. CDR3 length: 14 residues.

Note on this clone: This same CDR3 is encoded by further DNA sequences in the sample. The J gene is TRBJ2-3, the V gene TRBV7-9, with D tentatively TRBD1 (6 bases). CDR1 and CDR2 (germline): SEHNR, FQNEAQ (reference sequence). V lost 5 bases to trimming and J lost 1 base, with 13 bases between them. The CDR3 sequence is 15 residues long. CDR3 bases: TGTGCCAGCAGCCTTAGGGGGTGGGGCACAGATACGCAGTATTTT. Encoded protein: CASSLRGWGTDTQYF.

The chain couples TRBV10-3 to TRBJ2-1; possibly TRBD2 for D (5 bases). The V end was cut by 3 bases, the J end by 7 bases, with 7 bases between. Germline CDR1 and CDR2: ENHRY and SYGVKD. This CDR3 is 12 amino acids long. DNA for the CDR3: TGTGCCATCAGTGATACTAGGAATGAGCAGTTCTTC. Translating it yields CAISDTRNEQFF.

The chain carries TRBV5-1 and TRBJ1-2; 7 bases are shared with TRBD1. V trimming: 6 bases; J trimming: 3 bases; junction bases outside the gene matches: 5. Germline V gene sequence: CDR1 SGHRS, CDR2 YFSETQ. The CDR3 covers 13 residues. CDR3 sequence: CASNLGQDYGYTF. CDR3 bases: TGCGCCAGCAACTTAGGACAGGACTATGGCTACACCTTC.

The chain joins TRBV6-5 to TRBJ2-7; TRBD1 aligns across 10 bases. Germline lookup yields CDR1 MNHEY and CDR2 SVGAGI. There are 14 residues in the CDR3. V shed 8 bases and J 1 base; nucleotides not matched to a gene: 5. The CDR3 bases are TGTGCCAGCGGAGGACAGGGGGTTTCCTACGAGCAGTACTTC. Its protein product is CASGGQGVSYEQYF.

The chain joins TRBV3-1 (or the pseudogene TRBV3-2) to TRBJ2-1; the match to TRBD2 covers 10 bases. CDR3 length equals 17 residues. The J segment lost 6 bases and the V segment lost 1 base, leaving 9 bases of the junction unmatched. The germline V gene encodes CDR1 LGHDT and CDR2 YNNKEL (reference sequence). The CDR3 DNA is TGTGCCAGCAGCCAAGGCTTTAGAGCGGGGGGGCCCAATGAGCAGTTCTTC. Translation gives CASSQGFRAGGPNEQFF.

Only one count was recorded for this clone. The J gene is TRBJ1-1, the V gene TRBV10-3; D is possibly TRBD1 (6 bases). V was trimmed by 6 bases and J by 5 bases, leaving 16 bases between them. The CDR3 has 14 amino acids. The germline V gene encodes CDR1 ENHRY and CDR2 SYGVKD. CDR3 bases: TGTGCCATCAGAACCGCCGCAGGGGATACTGAAGCTTTCTTT. Translated, it gives CAIRTAAGDTEAFF.